Each of the 21 T cell receptor beta chains below was sequenced from the same sample in a study of beta chain features in type 1 diabetes. What was sequenced were expressed TCRB transcripts, since all of the isolated RNA had been reverse transcribed. Assay used: immunoSEQ multiplex PCR; TCRdb lists only in-frame clones, some missing. This sample has 120,000 or so clones, with roughly 17% found just once. Their recognized antigens are unknown. Study outcomes and limitations: Among all four CD4+ subsets, Type 1 diabetes patients had TCRB CDR3s that were moderately but significantly shorter.

The sample was central memory CD4+ T cells from blood. These receptors were taken from a man aged 25 to 40 with type 1 diabetes.

This clone was seen at least ten times. The chain is built from TRBV7-2 and TRBJ2-5; 7 bases align to TRBD2. V lost 3 bases to trimming and J lost 1 base; unmatched junction nucleotides: 5. CDR1 SGHTA and CDR2 FQGNSA come from the germline V gene. This CDR3 region has 15 residues. Here the CDR3 reads CASSLKRGFQETQYF. CDR3 in DNA: TGTGCCAGCAGCTTGAAGCGGGGCTTCCAAGAGACCCAGTACTTC. The variable domain in full, completed from reference TRBV7-2 and TRBJ2-5, reads GAGVSQSPSNKVTEKGKDVELRCDPISGHTALYWYRQSLGQGLEFLIYFQGNSAPDKSGLPSDRFSAERTGGSVSTLTIQRTQQEDSAVYLCASSLKRGFQETQYFGPGTRLLVL.

The chain carries TRBV7-2 and TRBJ1-1; the D is unclear. CDR1 is SGHTA, CDR2 FQGNSA, per germline. There are 15 residues in the CDR3. The V and J ends lost 1 base and 4 bases respectively, with 13 bases between them. CDR3 nucleotides: TGTGCCAGCAGCTTAGTCGTCAGAAGACTCACTGAAGCTTTCTTT. Amino acids: CASSLVVRRLTEAFF.

This clone has only a few counts. J is TRBJ2-2 and V is TRBV19; D is unclear. The germline gives CDR1 LNHDA, CDR2 SQIVND (reference sequence). V lost 1 base to trimming and J lost 4 bases, with 10 bases between them. CDR3 length: 15 residues. The CDR3 is CASSIVYRSTGELFF. The CDR3 DNA is TGTGCCAGTAGTATAGTGTACAGATCCACCGGGGAGCTGTTTTTT.

In its sample, this clone was seen a few times. This chain links TRBV25-1 with TRBJ1-6; 7 nucleotides agree with TRBD1. The CDR3 has 14 amino acids. The V gene's germline CDR1 is MGHDK and CDR2 SYGVNS. The V and J ends lost 4 bases and 9 bases, in that order; junction bases with no gene match: 6. The CDR3 bases are TGTGCCAGCAGTGCGACAGGGAATAGTTCACCCCTCCACTTT. Translation gives CASSATGNSSPLHF.

In this sample, this clone turned up a few times. Relative to the germline gene, one junction end is altered; a read error may explain this. V and J are TRBV7-7 and TRBJ2-7; perhaps TRBD1 as D (5 bases). The CDR3 is 13 residues long. CDR1 and CDR2 from the germline V gene are SSHAT and FNYEAQ (reference sequence). CDR3 amino acids: CASSVSTDHEQYF. The CDR3 bases are TGTGCTAGCAGCGTATCGACAGACCACGAGCAGTACTTC.

The chain joins TRBV7-6 to TRBJ2-7, with 7 bases fitting TRBD2. The CDR3 totals 18 residues. Germline CDR1 and CDR2: SGHVS and FNYEAQ. The J segment lost 0 bases and the V segment lost 4 bases, leaving 15 bases of the junction unmatched. The CDR3 loop is CASSSRTPGGISSYEQYF. CDR3 in DNA: TGTGCCAGCAGCTCCCGGACACCGGGAGGCATTAGCTCCTACGAGCAGTACTTC.

This chain links TRBV4-3 with TRBJ2-1; 7 nucleotides align to TRBD1. V lost 0 bases and J lost 9; bases outside the gene matches: 8. Germline V gene sequence: CDR1 LGHNA, CDR2 YSLEER. The CDR3 runs to 15 residues. The CDR3 loop is CASSQEGIGGGEQFF. The CDR3, as DNA: TGCGCCAGCAGCCAAGAAGGTATAGGGGGCGGTGAGCAGTTCTTC.

This clone appeared a few times. The DNA for the CDR3 is TGCGCCAGCAGCTTAATCCCTGGGGAATTCAATGAGCAGTTCTTC. This codes for CASSLIPGEFNEQFF. V and J are TRBV5-1 and TRBJ2-1; D remains ambiguous. The V gene's germline CDR1 is SGHRS and CDR2 YFSETQ. Trimming removed 2 bases at V and 6 bases at J, with 15 bases between. The CDR3 consists of 15 residues.

The sample holds many counts of this clone. The chain combines TRBV11-2 with TRBJ2-3, with TRBD1 identical over 8 bases. The CDR3 runs 15 residues. Trimming at V came to 5 bases and at J to 3 bases, leaving 7 bases not matched to a gene. Germline lookup yields CDR1 SGHAT and CDR2 FQNNGV. Here the CDR3 reads CASSVRQGWTDTQYF. The CDR3 nucleotides are TGTGCCAGCAGCGTAAGACAGGGGTGGACAGATACGCAGTATTTT.

This clone was counted a few times. The chain couples TRBV7-2 to TRBJ2-3; possibly TRBD2 for D (6 bases). V was shortened by 5 bases and J by 4 bases, with 10 bases between the two germline ends. Germline values: CDR1 SGHTA, CDR2 FQGNSA. CDR3 length: 13 amino acids. CDR3 bases: TGTGCCAGCAGCAAGGACTATGCAGATACGCAGTATTTT. This sequence encodes CASSKDYADTQYF. Combining the CDR3 with reference TRBV7-2 and TRBJ2-3 gives the whole variable domain GAGVSQSPSNKVTEKGKDVELRCDPISGHTALYWYRQSLGQGLEFLIYFQGNSAPDKSGLPSDRFSAERTGGSVSTLTIQRTQQEDSAVYLCASSKDYADTQYFGPGTRLTVL.

A few counts support this clone. The chain has TRBV10-3 and TRBJ2-2, with D perhaps matching TRBD1 (6 bases). The CDR3 contains 15 residues. Germline V gene lookup returns CDR1 ENHRY and CDR2 SYGVKD. Trimming cost V 10 bases and J 3 bases, with 18 bases left between them. CDR3 region: CATEDGGAYTGELFF. In DNA form, the CDR3 reads TGTGCCACCGAAGATGGGGGCGCTTACACCGGGGAGCTGTTTTTT.

This clone was recorded a few times. This chain connects TRBV7-9 to TRBJ2-5; D gene uncertain. The CDR3 length is 15 residues. Germline CDR1 reads SEHNR; CDR2 reads FQNEAQ (reference sequence). V was cut by 5 bases and J by 1 base, with 14 bases left in between. The CDR3 DNA reads as TGTGCCAGCAGCCCTAAAAAACGCCTCCAAGAGACCCAGTACTTC. This sequence encodes CASSPKKRLQETQYF.

A few counts support this clone. V and J are TRBV19 and TRBJ1-2; D is perhaps TRBD1 (6 bases). The V gene lost 1 base and the J gene lost 4 bases, with 13 bases spanning the gap. The CDR3 contains 15 residues. Per germline, CDR1 LNHDA and CDR2 SQIVND (reference sequence). The CDR3 spells CASSIAQGASYGYTF. The CDR3 DNA reads TGTGCCAGTAGTATAGCACAGGGAGCAAGCTATGGCTACACCTTC.

This clone was seen a few times. The rearrangement links TRBV9 to TRBJ2-3; D may be TRBD1 (6 bases). V gave up 0 bases and J gave up 5 bases, with 10 bases separating them. From germline, CDR1 is SGDLS and CDR2 YYNGEE. The CDR3 spans 14 residues. DNA of the CDR3: TGTGCCAGCAGCGTAGCGGACAGTCGAGATACGCAGTATTTT. This sequence encodes CASSVADSRDTQYF.

In this sample, this clone turned up a few times. The V call is TRBV6-5, the J call TRBJ2-7, with D possibly being TRBD1 (6 bases). V lost 8 bases, J lost 0 bases, and 17 bases lay in between. CDR1 is MNHEY and CDR2 is SVGAGI in the germline V gene. The CDR3 consists of 15 residues. The CDR3 DNA reads TGTGCCAGCCGCACTGGGGGCTTCAGCTCCTACGAGCAGTACTTC. Protein product: CASRTGGFSSYEQYF.

This clone was seen a handful of times. The chain combines TRBV5-4 with TRBJ2-3; D gene uncertain. Deletions cut 0 bases from V and 0 bases from J, with 14 bases between. This CDR3 is built from 17 residues. Germline CDR1 and CDR2: SGHNT and YYREEE (reference sequence). The CDR3 DNA reads TGTGCCAGCAGCTTGGAGCCAACGAAGACTAGCACAGATACGCAGTATTTT. It yields the protein CASSLEPTKTSTDTQYF.

The V gene is TRBV14, the J gene TRBJ1-2; tentative D call: TRBD1 (5 bases). Germline V lookup: CDR1 SGHDN, CDR2 FVKESK. The CDR3 runs to 16 residues. Trimming shortened V by 4 bases and J by 5 bases, and 20 bases separated the two germline ends. CDR3: CASSPLTSGTAYGYTF. The CDR3 bases are TGTGCCAGCAGCCCCCTGACTTCAGGGACGGCGTATGGCTACACCTTC.

This clone was seen a few times. The V and J genes are TRBV9 and TRBJ2-5, with D possibly TRBD1 on 5 matching bases. This CDR3 is built from 13 residues. V lost 2 bases, J lost 4 bases, and 9 bases lay in between. CDR1 and CDR2 from the germline V gene are SGDLS and YYNGEE. CDR3 DNA sequence: TGTGCCAGCAGCGTCAGGGCGAGAGAGACCCAGTACTTC. Translating it yields CASSVRARETQYF.

This sequence joins TRBV4-3 and TRBJ2-1, with 8 positions matching TRBD1. Unmatched junction bases numbered 9, after V lost 5 bases and J lost 0 bases. Germline V CDR1 and CDR2: LGHNA, YSLEER. The CDR3 loop spans 17 amino acids. In DNA, the CDR3 is TGCGCCAGCAGCACCGGGACAGGCGTTAGCTCCTACAATGAGCAGTTCTTC. Its protein product is CASSTGTGVSSYNEQFF.

The chain has TRBV5-1 and TRBJ2-1; 9 bases agree with TRBD1. Trimming took 3 bases from V and 8 from J; bases not matched to a gene: 6. Germline V gives CDR1 SGHRS, CDR2 YFSETQ. CDR3 length equals 14 residues. CDR3 amino acids: CASSSGQGVHEQFF. The CDR3 bases are TGCGCCAGCAGCTCGGGACAGGGAGTCCATGAGCAGTTCTTC.

There are a few counts of this clone. The rearrangement uses TRBV7-2 and TRBJ1-3; D gene uncertain. The CDR3 has 15 amino acids. V gave up 5 bases and J gave up 0 bases, with 11 bases separating them. CDR1 SGHTA and CDR2 FQGNSA come from the germline V gene. The CDR3 reads CASSRTANSGNTIYF. The CDR3 DNA reads TGTGCCAGCAGCCGTACAGCAAACTCTGGAAACACCATATATTTT.